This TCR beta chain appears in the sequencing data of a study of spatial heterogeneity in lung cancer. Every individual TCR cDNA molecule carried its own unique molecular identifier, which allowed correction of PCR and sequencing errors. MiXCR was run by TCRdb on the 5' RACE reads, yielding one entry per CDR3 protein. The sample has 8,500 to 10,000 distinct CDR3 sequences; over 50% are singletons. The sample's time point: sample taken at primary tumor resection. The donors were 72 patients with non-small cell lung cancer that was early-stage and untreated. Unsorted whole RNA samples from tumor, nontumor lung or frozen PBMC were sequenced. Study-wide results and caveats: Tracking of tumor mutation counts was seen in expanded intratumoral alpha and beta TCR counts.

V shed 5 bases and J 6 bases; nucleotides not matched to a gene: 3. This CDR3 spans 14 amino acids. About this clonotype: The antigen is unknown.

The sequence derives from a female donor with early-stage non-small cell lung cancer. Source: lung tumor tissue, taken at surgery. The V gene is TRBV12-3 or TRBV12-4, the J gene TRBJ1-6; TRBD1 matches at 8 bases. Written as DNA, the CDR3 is TGTGCCAGCAGTCGGGGACAGGCTAATTCACCCCTCCACTTT. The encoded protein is CASSRGQANSPLHF.